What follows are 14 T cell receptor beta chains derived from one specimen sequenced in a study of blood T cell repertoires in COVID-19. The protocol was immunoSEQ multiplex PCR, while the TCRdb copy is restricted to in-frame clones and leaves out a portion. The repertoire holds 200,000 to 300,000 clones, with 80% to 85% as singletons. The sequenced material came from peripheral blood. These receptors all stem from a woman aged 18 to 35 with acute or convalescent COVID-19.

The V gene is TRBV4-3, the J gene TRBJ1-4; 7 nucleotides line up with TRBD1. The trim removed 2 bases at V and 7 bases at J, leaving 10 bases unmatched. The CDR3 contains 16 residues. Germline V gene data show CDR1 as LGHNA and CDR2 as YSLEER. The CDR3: CASSQYRGPMGEKLFF. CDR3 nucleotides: TGCGCCAGCAGCCAATACAGGGGCCCTATGGGTGAAAAACTGTTTTTT.

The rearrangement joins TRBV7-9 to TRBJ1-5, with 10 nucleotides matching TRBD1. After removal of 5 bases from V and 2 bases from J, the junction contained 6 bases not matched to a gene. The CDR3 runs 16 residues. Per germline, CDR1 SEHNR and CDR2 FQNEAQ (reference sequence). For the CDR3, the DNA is TGTGCCAGCAGCCCGGGGGACAGGGGTGGCAATCAGCCCCAGCATTTT. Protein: CASSPGDRGGNQPQHF.

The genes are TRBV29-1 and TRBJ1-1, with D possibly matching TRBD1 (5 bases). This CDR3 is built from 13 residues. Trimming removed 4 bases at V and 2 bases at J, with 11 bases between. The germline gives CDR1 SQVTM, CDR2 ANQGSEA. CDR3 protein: CSVGVRGNTEAFF. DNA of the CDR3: TGCAGCGTTGGGGTTAGGGGTAACACTGAAGCTTTCTTT.

CDR3 sequence (DNA): TGCAGTGCTAGTTCCGTTACCTTGCGCACTGAAGCTTTCTTT. Encoded protein: CSASSVTLRTEAFF. The chain is built from TRBV20-1 and TRBJ1-1; no definite D call. Germline CDR1 and CDR2: DFQATT and SNEGSKA (reference sequence). There are 14 residues in the CDR3. V was clipped by 3 bases and J by 4 bases, with 15 bases between them.

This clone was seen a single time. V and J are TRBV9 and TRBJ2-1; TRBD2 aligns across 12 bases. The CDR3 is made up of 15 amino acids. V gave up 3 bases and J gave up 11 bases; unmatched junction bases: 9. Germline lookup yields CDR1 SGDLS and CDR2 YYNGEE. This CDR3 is CASSAPGLAGEKQFF. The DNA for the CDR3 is TGTGCCAGCAGCGCACCGGGACTAGCGGGTGAAAAGCAGTTCTTC.

The CDR3 sequence: CASSYGQTWFTEAFF. For the CDR3, the DNA is TGTGCCAGCAGTTACGGACAGACTTGGTTCACTGAAGCTTTCTTT. The chain uses TRBV6-5 and TRBJ1-1, with a possible D match to TRBD1 (6 bases). The CDR3 is 15 residues long. The germline V gene encodes CDR1 MNHEY and CDR2 SVGAGI. V shed 2 bases and J shed 4 bases, with 14 bases lying between them.

The CDR3 sequence is CASSLPRLAGVDEQYF. DNA of the CDR3: TGTGCCAGCAGCTTACCCCGACTAGCGGGAGTTGACGAGCAGTACTTC. This chain uses TRBV11-2 with TRBJ2-7; 12 bases align to TRBD2. Per the germline V gene, CDR1 is SGHAT and CDR2 is FQNNGV. The V and J ends lost 2 bases and 5 bases, in that order; junction bases with no gene match: 7. The CDR3 is made up of 16 amino acids.

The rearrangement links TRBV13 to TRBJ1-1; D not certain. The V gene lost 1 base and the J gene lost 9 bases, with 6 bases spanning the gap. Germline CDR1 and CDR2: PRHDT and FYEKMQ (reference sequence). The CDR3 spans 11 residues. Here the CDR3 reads CASSLARKAFF. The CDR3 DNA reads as TGTGCCAGCAGCTTAGCCAGGAAAGCTTTCTTT. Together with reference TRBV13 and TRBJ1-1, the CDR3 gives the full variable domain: AAGVIQSPRHLIKEKRETATLKCYPIPRHDTVYWYQQGPGQDPQFLISFYEKMQSDKGSIPDRFSAQQFSDYHSELNMSSLELGDSALYFCASSLARKAFFGQGTRLTVV.

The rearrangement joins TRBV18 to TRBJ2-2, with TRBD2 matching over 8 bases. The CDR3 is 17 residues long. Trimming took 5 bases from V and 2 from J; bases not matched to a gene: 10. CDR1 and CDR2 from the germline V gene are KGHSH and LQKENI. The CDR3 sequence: CASSARLGLVNTGELFF. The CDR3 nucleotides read TGTGCCAGCTCAGCAAGATTGGGACTAGTTAACACCGGGGAGCTGTTTTTT.

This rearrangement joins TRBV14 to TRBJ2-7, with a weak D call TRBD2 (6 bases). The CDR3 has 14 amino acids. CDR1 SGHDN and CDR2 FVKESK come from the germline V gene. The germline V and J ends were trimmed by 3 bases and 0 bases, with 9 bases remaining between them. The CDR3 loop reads CASSQEGISYEQYF. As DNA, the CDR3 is TGTGCCAGCAGCCAGGAGGGAATCTCCTACGAGCAGTACTTC. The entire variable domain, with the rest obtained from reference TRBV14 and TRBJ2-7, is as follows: EAGVTQFPSHSVIEKGQTVTLRCDPISGHDNLYWYRRVMGKEIKFLLHFVKESKQDESGMPNNRFLAERTGGTYSTLKVQPAELEDSGVYFCASSQEGISYEQYFGPGTRLTVT.

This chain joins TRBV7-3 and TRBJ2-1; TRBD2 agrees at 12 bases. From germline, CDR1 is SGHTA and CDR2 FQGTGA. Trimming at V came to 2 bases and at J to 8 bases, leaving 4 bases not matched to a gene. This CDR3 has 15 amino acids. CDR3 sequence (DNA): TGTGCCAGCAGCTTAGAGCTAGCGGGAGGGGATGAGCAGTTCTTC. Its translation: CASSLELAGGDEQFF.

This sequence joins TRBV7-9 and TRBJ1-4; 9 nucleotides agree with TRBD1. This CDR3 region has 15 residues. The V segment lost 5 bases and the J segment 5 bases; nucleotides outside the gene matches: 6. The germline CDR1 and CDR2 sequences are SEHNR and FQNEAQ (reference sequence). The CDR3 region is CASSTYRGQNEKLFF. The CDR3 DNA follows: TGTGCCAGCAGCACCTACAGGGGGCAAAATGAAAAACTGTTTTTT.

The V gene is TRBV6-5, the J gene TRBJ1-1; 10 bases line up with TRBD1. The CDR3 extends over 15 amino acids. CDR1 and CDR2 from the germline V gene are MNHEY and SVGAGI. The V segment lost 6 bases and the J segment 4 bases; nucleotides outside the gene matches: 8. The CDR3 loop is CASRLTGGQSTEAFF. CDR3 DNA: TGTGCCAGCAGATTGACAGGGGGCCAGAGCACTGAAGCTTTCTTT.

CDR3 DNA: TGTGCCAGCAGTTACCAATCTACAGGGGGCACTGAAGCTTTCTTT. This codes for CASSYQSTGGTEAFF. V usage is TRBV6-5 and J usage is TRBJ1-1; TRBD1 agrees at 8 bases. The CDR3 loop spans 15 amino acids. The V segment lost 2 bases and the J segment 4 bases; nucleotides outside the gene matches: 6. Germline V gives CDR1 MNHEY, CDR2 SVGAGI.